A single T cell receptor beta chain is shown here with its context. The CDR3 totals 14 residues. The germline V gene encodes CDR1 SGHRS and CDR2 YFSETQ. V was shortened by 1 base and J by 0 bases, with 8 bases between the two germline ends. Clones were sequenced by immunoSEQ multiplex PCR, and TCRdb holds only the in-frame ones, with some missing. The sample carries under 85,000 clones, 93% recorded once. The data were taken from a study of technical replicates of blood from a few donors. The TCR sequence derives from a human donor in good health. The J gene is TRBJ2-7, the V gene TRBV5-1; tentative D call: TRBD2 (6 bases). The specimen sequenced was T cells isolated from PBMCs. CDR3 sequence reads: CASSLWGVSYEQYF. The CDR3 region has the DNA TGCGCCAGCAGCTTGTGGGGGGTCTCCTACGAGCAGTACTTC.